A single sample is the source of the 20 T cell receptor beta chains below, sequenced in a study of shared clonotypes between healthy human individuals. TCRdb keeps only in-frame clones here, not all; method: immunoSEQ multiplex PCR. Altogether 2,500,000 or so clones are present, 93% being singletons, with the ten largest covering about 0.34%. The sequencing input was naive CD4+ T cells from PBMCs. Subset in this sample: CD45RA+ positively selected. The receptors originated from a young man in good health. Some clones in this sample may be carry-over from other donors' samples.

This sequence joins TRBV10-3 and TRBJ1-1; D remains ambiguous. The V and J ends lost 0 bases and 3 bases respectively, with 17 bases between them. The germline V gene encodes CDR1 ENHRY and CDR2 SYGVKD. The CDR3 runs to 17 residues. Here the CDR3 reads CAISESIGGVGYTEAFF. In nucleotides, the CDR3 is TGTGCCATCAGTGAGTCGATCGGCGGGGTGGGGTACACTGAAGCTTTCTTT.

Written as DNA, the CDR3 is TGCAGCGTCCCCCAGGGGGTGGCGTACAATGAGCAGTTCTTC. Translation gives CSVPQGVAYNEQFF. The chain joins TRBV29-1 to TRBJ2-1; 7 positions agree with TRBD1. Trimming took 6 bases from V and 4 from J; bases not matched to a gene: 9. This CDR3 is built from 14 residues. Germline CDR1 reads SQVTM; CDR2 reads ANQGSEA.

The chain employs TRBV2 and TRBJ2-1; TRBD2 matches at 7 bases. Looked up from germline, CDR1 is SNHLY and CDR2 is FYNNEI. With V trimmed by 7 bases and J by 8 bases, 5 bases remained unmatched. This CDR3 has 12 amino acids. CDR3 bases: TGTGCCAGCATAGGGGCGGGAGATGAGCAGTTCTTC. Translation gives CASIGAGDEQFF.

The chain combines TRBV7-2 with TRBJ2-1; possibly TRBD2 for D (6 bases). This CDR3 has 14 residues. The V end lost 5 bases, the J end lost 6 bases, and 14 bases lay between the germline ends. The V gene's germline CDR1 is SGHTA and CDR2 FQGNSA. The CDR3 DNA is TGTGCCAGCAGCCTAAGCGGGCTTATCAATGAGCAGTTCTTC. Protein sequence: CASSLSGLINEQFF.

CDR3 sequence (DNA): TGTGCCAGCAGCGCCGGGACAGTACATGGCTACACCTTC. It translates to CASSAGTVHGYTF. This sequence joins TRBV2 and TRBJ1-2, with 7 bases aligning to TRBD1. The CDR3 consists of 13 residues. Trimming took 6 bases from V and 6 from J; bases not matched to a gene: 7. Looked up from germline, CDR1 is SNHLY and CDR2 is FYNNEI.

This sequence joins TRBV19 and TRBJ1-2, with 8 bases aligning to TRBD1. V shed 3 bases and J 7 bases; nucleotides not matched to a gene: 16. The germline V gene has CDR1 LNHDA and CDR2 SQIVND (reference sequence). This CDR3 has 17 amino acids. The CDR3 bases are TGTGCCAGTAGTATCGACAGGGGCGTTTTCGTTGGGATTGGCTACACCTTC. It codes for CASSIDRGVFVGIGYTF.

The chain joins TRBV5-1 to TRBJ2-2; 8 bases line up with TRBD2. Trimming removed 7 bases from V and 4 bases from J; junction bases left unmatched: 12. The length of the CDR3 is 16 residues. CDR1 is SGHRS and CDR2 is YFSETQ in the germline V gene. CDR3 residues: CASFREGPGGTGELFF. DNA of the CDR3: TGCGCCAGCTTCCGGGAGGGCCCGGGGGGCACCGGGGAGCTGTTTTTT.

Notes on this clone: This CDR3 is also generated by other DNA sequences in the sample. The chain uses TRBV28 and TRBJ1-4; D unresolved. Per germline, CDR1 MDHEN and CDR2 SYDVKM. The CDR3 loop spans 14 amino acids. The V and J ends lost 6 bases and 0 bases respectively, with 8 bases between them. This chain's CDR3 is CASSPGTTNEKLFF. In nucleotides, the CDR3 is TGTGCCAGCAGCCCCGGGACAACTAATGAAAAACTGTTTTTT. The full variable domain, rest sourced from reference TRBV28 and TRBJ1-4, is DVKVTQSSRYLVKRTGEKVFLECVQDMDHENMFWYRQDPGLGLRLIYFSYDVKMKEKGDIPEGYSVSREKKERFSLILESASTNQTSMYLCASSPGTTNEKLFFGSGTQLSVL.

The chain recombines TRBV5-1 with TRBJ2-3; TRBD2 aligns across 7 bases. The CDR3 covers 17 residues. CDR1 SGHRS and CDR2 YFSETQ come from the germline V gene. V lost 6 bases, J lost 3 bases, and 16 bases stayed unmatched. The CDR3 DNA sequence: TGCGCCAGCACGGTGGGGAACAGCGGGATCGGTACAGATACGCAGTATTTT. Translating gives CASTVGNSGIGTDTQYF.

V usage is TRBV10-3 and J usage is TRBJ2-1; TRBD1 matches 8 bases. Germline V gene data show CDR1 as ENHRY and CDR2 as SYGVKD. The CDR3 runs 14 residues. With V trimmed by 10 bases and J by 4 bases, 9 bases remained unmatched. DNA of the CDR3: TGTGCCACGATACAGGGGGTGTCGTACAATGAGCAGTTCTTC. Its protein is CATIQGVSYNEQFF.

The chain carries TRBV5-4 and TRBJ1-1; D is unclear. Deletions cut 3 bases from V and 0 bases from J, with 12 bases between. The CDR3 length is 15 residues. Germline-derived CDR1 and CDR2 are SGHNT and YYREEE (reference sequence). CDR3: CASSSPEGMNTEAFF. DNA for the CDR3: TGTGCCAGCAGCTCTCCGGAGGGTATGAACACTGAAGCTTTCTTT.

This chain connects TRBV7-2 to TRBJ2-5; 12 bases align to TRBD2. Trimming removed 5 bases from V and 2 bases from J; junction bases left unmatched: 3. In germline, CDR1 is SGHTA, CDR2 FQGNSA. The CDR3 is made up of 15 amino acids. The CDR3 spells CASSMLAGGQETQYF. The DNA for the CDR3 is TGTGCCAGCAGCATGCTAGCGGGAGGGCAAGAGACCCAGTACTTC.

The genes are TRBV6-5 and TRBJ1-6; tentatively, D is TRBD1 (6 bases). V dropped 4 bases and J dropped 8 bases, with 18 bases sitting between them. Germline V gene lookup returns CDR1 MNHEY and CDR2 SVGAGI. The CDR3 is made up of 16 amino acids. CDR3 bases: TGTGCCAGCAGTTTCACCCCAACAGGGTTAGATTCACCCCTCCACTTT. It is translated as CASSFTPTGLDSPLHF.

The CDR3 DNA reads TGTGCCAGCAGCTCACTAGCGAGCCTAGCCAAAAACATTCAGTACTTC. Amino acids: CASSSLASLAKNIQYF. This chain uses TRBV11-1 with TRBJ2-4; 7 bases match TRBD2. Germline V lookup: CDR1 SGHAT, CDR2 FQDESV (reference sequence). V shed 4 bases and J 0 bases; nucleotides not matched to a gene: 6. The CDR3 covers 16 residues.

CDR3: CSARRLFDYTF. DNA of the CDR3: TGCAGTGCTAGAAGGCTCTTTGACTACACCTTC. The rearrangement links TRBV20-1 to TRBJ1-2; the D is unclear. Trimming shortened V by 2 bases and J by 10 bases, and 11 bases separated the two germline ends. This CDR3 contains 11 residues. Germline-derived CDR1 and CDR2 are DFQATT and SNEGSKA (reference sequence).

Here the CDR3 reads CASSYRGENEKLFF. The CDR3 coding sequence is TGTGCCAGCAGTTACCGAGGGGAAAATGAAAAACTGTTTTTT. This chain connects TRBV6-5 to TRBJ1-4; tentatively, D is TRBD1 (5 bases). V lost 2 bases, J lost 5 bases, and 9 bases lay in between. This CDR3 has 14 amino acids. From germline, CDR1 is MNHEY and CDR2 SVGAGI.

The chain joins TRBV6-4 to TRBJ1-2, with TRBD1 as a possible D gene (5 bases). From germline, CDR1 is MRHNA and CDR2 SNTAGT. This CDR3 is 13 amino acids long. The V end lost 5 bases, the J end lost 7 bases, and 14 bases lay between the germline ends. The CDR3 loop reads CASSLGSGLGYTF. Here the CDR3 DNA reads TGTGCCAGCAGTCTTGGGTCAGGGCTTGGCTACACCTTC.

This clone showed up just a few times. CDR3 amino acids: CASSPGNTEAFF. The CDR3 DNA follows: TGTGCCAGCAGCCCCGGGAACACTGAAGCTTTCTTT. V and J are TRBV14 and TRBJ1-1; D unresolved. From germline, CDR1 is SGHDN and CDR2 FVKESK. CDR3 length equals 12 residues. Trimming stripped 4 bases from V and 1 base from J, with 4 bases between.

V gene TRBV2 combines with J gene TRBJ2-3; tentative D call: TRBD2 (5 bases). The germline V and J ends were trimmed by 7 bases and 6 bases, with 11 bases remaining between them. This CDR3 comprises 12 residues. Germline V gene data show CDR1 as SNHLY and CDR2 as FYNNEI. The DNA of the CDR3 is TGTGCCAGCACACTAGTCTATGATACGCAGTATTTT. The encoded protein is CASTLVYDTQYF. The full variable domain, completed using reference TRBV2 and TRBJ2-3, is EPEVTQTPSHQVTQMGQEVILRCVPISNHLYFYWYRQILGQKVEFLVSFYNNEISEKSEIFDDQFSVERPDGSNFTLKIRSTKLEDSAMYFCASTLVYDTQYFGPGTRLTVL.

This clone was detected a few times. The CDR3 here is CASSKTGSGQPQHF. DNA for the CDR3: TGTGCCAGCAGTAAAACAGGGTCCGGGCAGCCCCAGCATTTT. The chain recombines TRBV2 with TRBJ1-5, with D possibly TRBD1 on 6 matching bases. The CDR3 extends over 14 amino acids. V lost 5 bases and J 7 bases, leaving 15 bases between the germline ends. In germline, CDR1 is SNHLY, CDR2 FYNNEI.